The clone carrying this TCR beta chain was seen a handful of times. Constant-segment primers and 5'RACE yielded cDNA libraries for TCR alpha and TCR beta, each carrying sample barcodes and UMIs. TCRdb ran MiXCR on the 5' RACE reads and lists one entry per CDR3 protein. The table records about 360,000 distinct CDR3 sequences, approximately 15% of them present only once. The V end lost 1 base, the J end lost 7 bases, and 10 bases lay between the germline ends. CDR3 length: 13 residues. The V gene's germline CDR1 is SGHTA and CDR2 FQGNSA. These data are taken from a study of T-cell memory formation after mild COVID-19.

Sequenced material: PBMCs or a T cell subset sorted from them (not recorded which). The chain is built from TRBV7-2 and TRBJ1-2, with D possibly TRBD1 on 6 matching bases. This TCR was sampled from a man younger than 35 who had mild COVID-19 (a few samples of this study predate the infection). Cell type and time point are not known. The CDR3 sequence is CASSLEAGAGYTF. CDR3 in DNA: TGTGCCAGCAGCTTAGAGGCAGGGGCTGGCTACACCTTC.